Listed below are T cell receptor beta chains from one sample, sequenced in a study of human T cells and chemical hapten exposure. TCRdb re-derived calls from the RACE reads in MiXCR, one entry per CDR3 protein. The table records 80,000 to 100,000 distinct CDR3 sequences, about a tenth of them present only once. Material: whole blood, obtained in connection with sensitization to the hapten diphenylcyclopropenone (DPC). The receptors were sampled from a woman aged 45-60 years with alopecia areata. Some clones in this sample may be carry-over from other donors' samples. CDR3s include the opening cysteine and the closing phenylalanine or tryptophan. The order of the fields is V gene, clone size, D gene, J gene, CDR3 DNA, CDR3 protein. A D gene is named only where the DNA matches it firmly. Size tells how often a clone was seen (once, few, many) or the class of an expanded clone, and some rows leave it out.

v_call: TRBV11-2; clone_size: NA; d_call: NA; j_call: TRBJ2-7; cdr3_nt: TGTGCCAGCAGCTTGGAGGGCTACGAGCAGTACTTC; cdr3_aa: CASSLEGYEQYF
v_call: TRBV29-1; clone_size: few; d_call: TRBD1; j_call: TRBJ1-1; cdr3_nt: TGCAGCGTGACAGGGGGCGCCTGGACTGAAGCTTTCTTT; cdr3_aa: CSVTGGAWTEAFF
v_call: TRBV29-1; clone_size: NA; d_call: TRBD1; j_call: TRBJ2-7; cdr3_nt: TGCAGCGGGGGGACAGGGGCCTACGAGCAGTACTTC; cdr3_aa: CSGGTGAYEQYF
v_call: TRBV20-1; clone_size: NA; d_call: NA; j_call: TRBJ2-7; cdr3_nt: TGCAGTGCTAGAGGCCCCCTGGGCGAGCAGTACTTC; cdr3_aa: CSARGPLGEQYF
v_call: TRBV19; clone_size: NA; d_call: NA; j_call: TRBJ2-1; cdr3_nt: TGTGCCAGTAGTCGGCAGGGTAACCGCTACAATGAGCAGTTCTTC; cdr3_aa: CASSRQGNRYNEQFF
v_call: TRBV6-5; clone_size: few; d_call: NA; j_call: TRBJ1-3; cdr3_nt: TGTGCCAGCAGTGCCGGGATTTCCGGAAACACCATATATTTC; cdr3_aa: CASSAGISGNTIYF
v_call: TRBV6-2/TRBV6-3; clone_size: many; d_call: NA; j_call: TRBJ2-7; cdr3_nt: TGTGCCAGCAGCCAGGTACTACTAGGGAGGTACGAGCAGTACTTC; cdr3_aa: CASSQVLLGRYEQYF
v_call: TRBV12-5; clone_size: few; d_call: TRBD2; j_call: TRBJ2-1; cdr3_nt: TGTGCTAGTAAGCGGGATCGCGACAATGAGCAGTTCTTC; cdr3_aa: CASKRDRDNEQFF
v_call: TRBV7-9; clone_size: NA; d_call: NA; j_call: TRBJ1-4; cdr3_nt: TGTGCCAGCAGCCCCCCAGACACTCGTCTAATGAAAAAACTGTTTTTT; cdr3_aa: CASSPPDTRLMKKLFF
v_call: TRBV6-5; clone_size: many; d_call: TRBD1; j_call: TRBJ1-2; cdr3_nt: TGTGCCAGCAGTTACTCTGGTCCCGGGACAGGGGGCAACTATGGCTACACCTTC; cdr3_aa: CASSYSGPGTGGNYGYTF
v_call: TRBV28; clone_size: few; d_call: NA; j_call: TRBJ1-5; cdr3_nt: TGTGCCAGCAGTCCCGGGGGGGGAATAAGTCAGCCCCAGCATTTT; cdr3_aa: CASSPGGGISQPQHF
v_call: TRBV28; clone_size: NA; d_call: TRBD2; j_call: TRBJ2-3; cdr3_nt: TGTGCCAGCATACTAGCGGGAGTGGATACGCAGTATTTT; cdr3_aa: CASILAGVDTQYF
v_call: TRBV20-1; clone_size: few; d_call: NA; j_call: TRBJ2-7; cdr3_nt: TGCAGTGCTACCCTAGTTCCTTACTACGAGCAGTACTTC; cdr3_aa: CSATLVPYYEQYF
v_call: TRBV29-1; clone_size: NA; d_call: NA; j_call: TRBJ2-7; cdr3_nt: TGCAGCGTTGAAGCCTCAGGGAAGAACGAGCAGTACTTC; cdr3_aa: CSVEASGKNEQYF
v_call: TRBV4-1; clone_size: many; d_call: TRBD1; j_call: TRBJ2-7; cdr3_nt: TGCGCCAGCAGCCAAGGACAGGGGGAAGGCTACGAGCAGTACTTC; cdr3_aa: CASSQGQGEGYEQYF
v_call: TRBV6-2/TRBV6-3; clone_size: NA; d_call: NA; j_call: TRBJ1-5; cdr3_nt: TGTGCCAGCAGCCCCATGTCAGGGATCAATCAGCCCCAGCATTTT; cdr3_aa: CASSPMSGINQPQHF
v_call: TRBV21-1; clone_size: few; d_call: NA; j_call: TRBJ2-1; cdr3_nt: TGTGCCAGCAGCAAAGTAAGGGGACAGGAGGGGCAGTTCTTC; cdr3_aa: CASSKVRGQEGQFF
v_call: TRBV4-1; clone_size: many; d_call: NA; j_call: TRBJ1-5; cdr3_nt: TGCGCCAGCAGCCAAGATCCGGGAAATAGCAATCAGCCCCAGCATTTT; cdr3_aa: CASSQDPGNSNQPQHF
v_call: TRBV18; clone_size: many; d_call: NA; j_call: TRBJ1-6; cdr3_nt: TGTGCCAGCTCACGGGACGGCGGACCACCCCTCCACTTT; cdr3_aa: CASSRDGGPPLHF
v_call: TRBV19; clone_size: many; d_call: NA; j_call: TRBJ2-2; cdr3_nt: TGTGCCAGTTGGGCCAGGGAATACGGCGGGGAGCTGTTTTTT; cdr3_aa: CASWAREYGGELFF
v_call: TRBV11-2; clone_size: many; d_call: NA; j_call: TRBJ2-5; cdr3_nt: TGTGCCAGCAGCCCCGGGACCATTGTTGAGACCCAGTACTTC; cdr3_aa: CASSPGTIVETQYF
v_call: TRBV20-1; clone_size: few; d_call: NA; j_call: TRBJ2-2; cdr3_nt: TGCAGTGCTAGAGATCTAGACGGGCTGTTTTTT; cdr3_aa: CSARDLDGLFF
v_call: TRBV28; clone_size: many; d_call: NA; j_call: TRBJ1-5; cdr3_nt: TGTGCCAGCAGTCCAACGACAGTACGGTACAATCAGCCCCAGCATTTT; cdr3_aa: CASSPTTVRYNQPQHF
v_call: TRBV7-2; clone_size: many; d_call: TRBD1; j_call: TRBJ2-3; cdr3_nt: TGTGCCAGCAGCTTGACAGGGGGCGTCACAGATACGCAGTATTTT; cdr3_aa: CASSLTGGVTDTQYF
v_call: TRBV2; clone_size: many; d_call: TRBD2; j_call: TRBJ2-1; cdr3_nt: TGTGCCAGCAGGCGGGAGCGGCCGGGTTACAATGAGCAGTTCTTC; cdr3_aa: CASRRERPGYNEQFF
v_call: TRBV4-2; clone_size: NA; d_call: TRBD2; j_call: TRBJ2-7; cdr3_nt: TGTGCCAGCAGCCAAGATTTGGAGACTAGCGGGTACGAGCAGTACTTC; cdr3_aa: CASSQDLETSGYEQYF
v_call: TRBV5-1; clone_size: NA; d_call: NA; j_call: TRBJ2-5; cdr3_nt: TGCGCCAGCAGCTTAGCTAGTGGTACCCAAGAGACCCAGTACTTC; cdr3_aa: CASSLASGTQETQYF
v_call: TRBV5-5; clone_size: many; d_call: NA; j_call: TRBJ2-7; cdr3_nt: TGTGCCAGCAGCTCCCACCTGGACGAGCAGTACTTC; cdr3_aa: CASSSHLDEQYF
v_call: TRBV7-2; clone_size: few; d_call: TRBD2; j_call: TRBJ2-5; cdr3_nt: TGTGCCAGCAGCTCCCGACTAGCGGGACCGAAAGAGACCCAGTACTTC; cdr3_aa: CASSSRLAGPKETQYF
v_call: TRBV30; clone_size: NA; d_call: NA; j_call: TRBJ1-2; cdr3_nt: TGTGCCTGGACCGCGGATTCCAACTATGGCTACACCTTC; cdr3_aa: CAWTADSNYGYTF
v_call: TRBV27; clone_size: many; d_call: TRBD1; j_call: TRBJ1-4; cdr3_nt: TGTGCCAGCAGCCGGGACAGGAGCCGAAATGAAAAACTGTTTTTT; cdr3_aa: CASSRDRSRNEKLFF
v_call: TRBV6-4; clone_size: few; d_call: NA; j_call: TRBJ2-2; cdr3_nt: TGTGCCAGCAGCGGTCGACAGGTGAACACCGGGGAGCTGTTTTTT; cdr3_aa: CASSGRQVNTGELFF